These T cell receptor beta chains were read from a single sample in a study of somatic mutations in cytotoxic T cells in rheumatoid arthritis. Some clones are missing from TCRdb's copy, which holds only in-frame ones; the method was immunoSEQ multiplex PCR. The data contain about 15,000 clones, about nine tenths of them singletons. The sample was CD4+ T cells sorted from blood. Receptor source: a man aged 70 or older with rheumatoid arthritis. Both conserved end residues are part of each CDR3. The D gene is left open where the match is weak. Only some rows state a clone size, as once, few, many or a class for expanded clones.

j_gene: TRBJ1-4; abundance: NA; d_gene: NA; v_gene: TRBV5-1; CDR3aa: CASSMITGGSEKLFF; CDR3nt: TGCGCCAGCAGCATGATAACGGGTGGTAGTGAAAAACTGTTTTTT
j_gene: TRBJ2-5; abundance: NA; d_gene: NA; v_gene: TRBV6-5; CDR3aa: CASSYSFGRSARAQYF; CDR3nt: TGTGCCAGCAGTTACTCCTTCGGACGCTCGGCGAGGGCCCAGTACTTC
j_gene: TRBJ2-7; abundance: once; d_gene: TRBD1; v_gene: TRBV5-4; CDR3aa: CASSGGQGFNEQYF; CDR3nt: TGTGCCAGCAGCGGCGGACAGGGTTTCAACGAGCAGTACTTC
j_gene: TRBJ2-4; abundance: NA; d_gene: NA; v_gene: TRBV11-2; CDR3aa: CASSLGGSRDIQYF; CDR3nt: TGTGCCAGCAGCTTAGGTGGGAGTAGGGACATTCAGTACTTC
j_gene: TRBJ2-3; abundance: few; d_gene: TRBD2; v_gene: TRBV5-1; CDR3aa: CASSLEPGGGDTQYF; CDR3nt: TGCGCCAGCAGCTTGGAACCGGGGGGGGGAGATACGCAGTATTTT
j_gene: TRBJ2-3; abundance: NA; d_gene: TRBD2; v_gene: TRBV19; CDR3aa: CASSIRPSGGTDTQYF; CDR3nt: TGTGCCAGTAGTATCCGTCCTAGCGGAGGCACAGATACGCAGTATTTT
j_gene: TRBJ1-1; abundance: NA; d_gene: NA; v_gene: TRBV10-2; CDR3aa: CASTFAGEGTEAFF; CDR3nt: TGCGCCAGCACCTTCGCAGGGGAGGGCACTGAAGCTTTCTTT
j_gene: TRBJ2-5; abundance: once; d_gene: TRBD2; v_gene: TRBV7-2; CDR3aa: CASSPQRGGQETQYF; CDR3nt: TGTGCCAGCAGCCCTCAGCGGGGGGGCCAAGAGACCCAGTACTTC
j_gene: TRBJ1-4; abundance: NA; d_gene: NA; v_gene: TRBV5-1; CDR3aa: CASSFRNPNEKLFF; CDR3nt: TGCGCCAGCAGCTTCAGGAACCCTAATGAAAAACTGTTTTTT
j_gene: TRBJ2-7; abundance: NA; d_gene: TRBD2; v_gene: TRBV25-1; CDR3aa: CASSRQTSGRNEQYF; CDR3nt: TGTGCCAGCAGCCGCCAGACTAGCGGGAGAAACGAGCAGTACTTC
j_gene: TRBJ2-5; abundance: NA; d_gene: NA; v_gene: TRBV9; CDR3aa: CASSPNAVQETQYF; CDR3nt: TGTGCCAGCAGCCCTAATGCGGTCCAAGAGACCCAGTACTTC
j_gene: TRBJ1-2; abundance: NA; d_gene: TRBD1; v_gene: TRBV13; CDR3aa: CASSAGTGGWVRYGYTF; CDR3nt: TGTGCCAGCAGCGCTGGGACAGGGGGCTGGGTCCGCTATGGCTACACCTTC
j_gene: TRBJ1-1; abundance: NA; d_gene: TRBD1; v_gene: TRBV28; CDR3aa: CASSDRASTEAFF; CDR3nt: TGTGCCAGCAGTGACAGGGCGAGCACTGAAGCTTTCTTT
j_gene: TRBJ1-1; abundance: NA; d_gene: TRBD1; v_gene: TRBV7-3; CDR3aa: CASSGTGGTEAFF; CDR3nt: TGTGCCAGCAGCGGGACAGGGGGCACTGAAGCTTTCTTT
j_gene: TRBJ1-3; abundance: NA; d_gene: TRBD1; v_gene: TRBV30; CDR3aa: CAWSRQGFGNTIYF; CDR3nt: TGTGCCTGGAGTCGACAGGGGTTTGGAAACACCATATATTTT
j_gene: TRBJ2-2; abundance: NA; d_gene: NA; v_gene: TRBV5-1; CDR3aa: CASSLSGIDGELFF; CDR3nt: TGCGCCAGCAGCTTGTCAGGGATCGACGGGGAGCTGTTTTTT
j_gene: TRBJ2-7; abundance: NA; d_gene: TRBD2; v_gene: TRBV30; CDR3aa: CAWRGRRGGYEQYF; CDR3nt: TGTGCCTGGAGGGGCAGGAGGGGAGGGTACGAGCAGTACTTC
j_gene: TRBJ1-1; abundance: NA; d_gene: TRBD1; v_gene: TRBV6-1; CDR3aa: CASSEGDRGHTEAFF; CDR3nt: TGTGCCAGCAGTGAAGGGGACAGGGGGCACACTGAAGCTTTCTTT
j_gene: TRBJ2-7; abundance: NA; d_gene: NA; v_gene: TRBV18; CDR3aa: CASSPYGSGNYEQYF; CDR3nt: TGTGCCAGCTCACCATATGGTAGCGGCAATTACGAGCAGTACTTC
j_gene: TRBJ2-3; abundance: NA; d_gene: TRBD1; v_gene: TRBV5-4; CDR3aa: CASSFKTGYTDTQYF; CDR3nt: TGTGCCAGCAGCTTTAAGACAGGGTACACAGATACGCAGTATTTT
j_gene: TRBJ2-7; abundance: NA; d_gene: NA; v_gene: TRBV18; CDR3aa: CASSPPSRGPYEQYF; CDR3nt: TGTGCCAGCTCACCACCGAGCAGGGGCCCCTACGAGCAGTACTTC
j_gene: TRBJ2-5; abundance: NA; d_gene: NA; v_gene: TRBV6-6; CDR3aa: CASTPQVQETQYF; CDR3nt: TGTGCCAGCACCCCCCAGGTACAAGAGACCCAGTACTTC
j_gene: TRBJ1-1; abundance: NA; d_gene: NA; v_gene: TRBV18; CDR3aa: CASSAQGPTAFF; CDR3nt: TGTGCCAGCTCAGCCCAGGGGCCTACAGCTTTCTTT
j_gene: TRBJ1-5; abundance: NA; d_gene: TRBD1; v_gene: TRBV11-3; CDR3aa: CASSLGTESNQPQHF; CDR3nt: TGTGCCAGCAGCCTCGGGACAGAGAGCAATCAGCCCCAGCATTTT
j_gene: TRBJ1-2; abundance: NA; d_gene: NA; v_gene: TRBV2; CDR3aa: CAKGDSLGGYTF; CDR3nt: TGTGCCAAAGGGGACTCTCTGGGCGGCTACACCTTC
j_gene: TRBJ1-5; abundance: NA; d_gene: NA; v_gene: TRBV6-1; CDR3aa: CASSEAFRVGQPQHF; CDR3nt: TGTGCCAGCAGTGAAGCATTCAGGGTGGGCCAGCCCCAGCATTTT
j_gene: TRBJ2-7; abundance: NA; d_gene: TRBD2; v_gene: TRBV28; CDR3aa: CASRGLAGGPYEQYF; CDR3nt: TGTGCCAGCAGGGGACTAGCGGGGGGGCCCTACGAGCAGTACTTC
j_gene: TRBJ1-4; abundance: NA; d_gene: TRBD1; v_gene: TRBV27; CDR3aa: CASSRSDRGQLFF; CDR3nt: TGTGCCAGCAGTCGCTCGGACAGGGGGCAACTGTTTTTT
j_gene: TRBJ1-2; abundance: NA; d_gene: TRBD1; v_gene: TRBV28; CDR3aa: CASRTRDRGYGYTF; CDR3nt: TGTGCCAGCAGAACCCGGGACAGGGGATATGGCTACACCTTC
j_gene: TRBJ2-3; abundance: NA; d_gene: TRBD2; v_gene: TRBV6-6; CDR3aa: CAGRTSGIGTDTQYF; CDR3nt: TGTGCCGGCAGGACTAGCGGGATCGGGACAGATACGCAGTATTTT
j_gene: TRBJ2-7; abundance: NA; d_gene: TRBD1; v_gene: TRBV7-9; CDR3aa: CASSPLGTGRGYEQYF; CDR3nt: TGTGCCAGCAGCCCGCTCGGGACAGGGAGGGGATACGAGCAGTACTTC
j_gene: TRBJ2-3; abundance: NA; d_gene: NA; v_gene: TRBV2; CDR3aa: CAGRQSTDTQYF; CDR3nt: TGTGCCGGCAGACAGAGCACAGATACGCAGTATTTT
j_gene: TRBJ2-1; abundance: NA; d_gene: NA; v_gene: TRBV14; CDR3aa: CASSRLPPTTTLQDEQFF; CDR3nt: TGTGCCAGCAGCCGCCTACCTCCAACAACTACCTTACAGGATGAGCAGTTCTTC
j_gene: TRBJ1-2; abundance: NA; d_gene: NA; v_gene: TRBV2; CDR3aa: CASIWDKSNYGYTF; CDR3nt: TGTGCCAGCATATGGGACAAATCCAACTATGGCTACACCTTC
j_gene: TRBJ2-3; abundance: NA; d_gene: NA; v_gene: TRBV10-3; CDR3aa: CAIRGTAPKAGTDTQYF; CDR3nt: TGTGCCATCCGAGGGACTGCCCCCAAGGCGGGCACAGATACGCAGTATTTT
j_gene: TRBJ2-5; abundance: few; d_gene: TRBD1; v_gene: TRBV5-6; CDR3aa: CASSRDRGLQETQYF; CDR3nt: TGTGCCAGCAGCCGGGACAGGGGACTTCAAGAGACCCAGTACTTC
j_gene: TRBJ1-5; abundance: NA; d_gene: NA; v_gene: TRBV7-9; CDR3aa: CASSLSGRGEQPQHF; CDR3nt: TGTGCCAGCAGCTTAAGCGGCAGGGGCGAACAGCCCCAGCATTTT
j_gene: TRBJ2-3; abundance: NA; d_gene: TRBD2; v_gene: TRBV7-6; CDR3aa: CASSLREGGLNTQYF; CDR3nt: TGTGCCAGCAGCCTTCGGGAGGGGGGATTGAATACGCAGTATTTT
j_gene: TRBJ2-1; abundance: NA; d_gene: NA; v_gene: TRBV14; CDR3aa: CASSQGGMGGNEQFF; CDR3nt: TGTGCCAGCAGCCAAGGTGGTATGGGAGGCAATGAGCAGTTCTTC
j_gene: TRBJ2-3; abundance: NA; d_gene: NA; v_gene: TRBV9; CDR3aa: CASSVMSDTQYF; CDR3nt: TGTGCCAGCAGCGTAATGTCGGATACGCAGTATTTT
j_gene: TRBJ2-7; abundance: NA; d_gene: TRBD1; v_gene: TRBV18; CDR3aa: CASSPLETGGHEQYF; CDR3nt: TGTGCCAGCTCACCACTCGAGACAGGGGGGCACGAGCAGTACTTC
j_gene: TRBJ1-1; abundance: NA; d_gene: NA; v_gene: TRBV6-5; CDR3aa: CASRKPAGLEAFF; CDR3nt: TGTGCCAGCAGGAAACCGGCAGGGCTTGAAGCTTTCTTT
j_gene: TRBJ2-7; abundance: NA; d_gene: NA; v_gene: TRBV28; CDR3aa: CASSSSGTQHYEQYF; CDR3nt: TGTGCCAGCAGTTCTTCCGGGACACAACACTACGAGCAGTACTTC
j_gene: TRBJ2-3; abundance: NA; d_gene: TRBD2; v_gene: TRBV7-3; CDR3aa: CASSGPGLLTDTQYF; CDR3nt: TGTGCCAGCAGCGGACCGGGACTACTCACAGATACGCAGTATTTT
j_gene: TRBJ2-1; abundance: NA; d_gene: TRBD2; v_gene: TRBV19; CDR3aa: CASSIGTSGYNEQFF; CDR3nt: TGTGCCAGTAGTATAGGAACTAGCGGATACAATGAGCAGTTCTTC
j_gene: TRBJ1-2; abundance: NA; d_gene: NA; v_gene: TRBV2; CDR3aa: CASSVGQGIYGYTF; CDR3nt: TGTGCCAGCAGTGTTGGGCAGGGGATCTATGGCTACACCTTC
j_gene: TRBJ2-5; abundance: NA; d_gene: TRBD2; v_gene: TRBV5-1; CDR3aa: CASSAQGLAGKGTQYF; CDR3nt: TGCGCCAGCAGCGCCCAGGGACTAGCGGGGAAAGGGACCCAGTACTTC
j_gene: TRBJ1-2; abundance: NA; d_gene: NA; v_gene: TRBV16; CDR3aa: CASSRPRGSFYGYTF; CDR3nt: TGTGCCAGCAGCCGTCCCAGGGGTTCGTTTTATGGCTACACCTTC